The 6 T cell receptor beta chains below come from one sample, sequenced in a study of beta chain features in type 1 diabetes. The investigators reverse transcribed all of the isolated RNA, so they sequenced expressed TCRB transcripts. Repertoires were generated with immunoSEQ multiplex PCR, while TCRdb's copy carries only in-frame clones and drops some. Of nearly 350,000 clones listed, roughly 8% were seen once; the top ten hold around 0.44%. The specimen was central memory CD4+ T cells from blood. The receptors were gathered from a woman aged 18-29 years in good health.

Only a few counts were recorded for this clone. The DNA of the CDR3 is TGTGCCAGCAGCGCCGACTCGAGCTCCTACGAGCAGTACTTC. Protein sequence: CASSADSSSYEQYF. The gene calls are TRBV9 and TRBJ2-7, with D uncertain. CDR3 length: 14 residues. V lost 3 bases to trimming and J lost 0 bases, with 10 bases between them. From germline, CDR1 is SGDLS and CDR2 YYNGEE. The full variable domain, rest sourced from reference TRBV9 and TRBJ2-7, is DSGVTQTPKHLITATGQRVTLRCSPRSGDLSVYWYQQSLDQGLQFLIQYYNGEERAKGNILERFSAQQFPDLHSELNLSSLELGDSALYFCASSADSSSYEQYFGPGTRLTVT.

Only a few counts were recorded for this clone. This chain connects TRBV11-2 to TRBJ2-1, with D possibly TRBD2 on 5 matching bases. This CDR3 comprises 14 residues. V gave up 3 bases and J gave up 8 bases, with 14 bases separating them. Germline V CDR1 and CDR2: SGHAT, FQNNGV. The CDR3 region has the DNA TGTGCCAGCAGCTTTCAACTAGATTATGATGAGCAGTTCTTC. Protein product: CASSFQLDYDEQFF.

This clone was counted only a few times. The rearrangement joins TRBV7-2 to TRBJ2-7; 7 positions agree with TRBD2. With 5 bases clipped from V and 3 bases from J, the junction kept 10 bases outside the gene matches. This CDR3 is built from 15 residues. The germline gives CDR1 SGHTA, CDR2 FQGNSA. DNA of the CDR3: TGTGCCAGCAGCCTATTAGCGGGCCTAGTCTACGAGCAGTACTTC. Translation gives CASSLLAGLVYEQYF. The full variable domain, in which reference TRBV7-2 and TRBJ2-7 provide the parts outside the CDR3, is GAGVSQSPSNKVTEKGKDVELRCDPISGHTALYWYRQSLGQGLEFLIYFQGNSAPDKSGLPSDRFSAERTGGSVSTLTIQRTQQEDSAVYLCASSLLAGLVYEQYFGPGTRLTVT.

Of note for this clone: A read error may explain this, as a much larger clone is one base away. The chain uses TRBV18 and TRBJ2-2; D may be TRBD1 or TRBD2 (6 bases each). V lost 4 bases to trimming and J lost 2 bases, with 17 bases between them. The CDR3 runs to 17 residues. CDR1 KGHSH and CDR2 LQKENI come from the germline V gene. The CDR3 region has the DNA TGTGCCAGCTCACAAGTGGGTGGCGGGACAAACACCGGGGAGCTGTTTTTT. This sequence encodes CASSQVGGGTNTGELFF. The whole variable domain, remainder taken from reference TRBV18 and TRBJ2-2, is NAGVMQNPRHLVRRRGQEARLRCSPMKGHSHVYWYRQLPEEGLKFMVYLQKENIIDESGMPKERFSAEFPKEGPSILRIQQVVRGDSAAYFCASSQVGGGTNTGELFFGEGSRLTVL.

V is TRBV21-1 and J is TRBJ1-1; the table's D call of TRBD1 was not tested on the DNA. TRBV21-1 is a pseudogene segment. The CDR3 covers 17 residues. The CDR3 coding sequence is TGTGCCAGCAGCACCGGAAGAGGGCACAGGGTATATCTGGACGCTTTCTTT. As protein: CASSTGRGHRVYLDAFF.

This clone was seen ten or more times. CDR3 loop: CASSETDNEQFF. CDR3 nucleotide sequence: TGTGCCAGCAGTGAAACAGACAATGAGCAGTTCTTC. The chain uses TRBV2 and TRBJ2-1; D is undetermined. Looked up from germline, CDR1 is SNHLY and CDR2 is FYNNEI. With 2 bases removed from V and 5 bases from J, the gap between germline ends came to 4 bases. The CDR3 consists of 12 residues.